This entry is about one T cell receptor beta chain. TCRdb processed the 5' RACE reads anew with MiXCR; each CDR3 protein has one entry. The sample contains about 60,000 distinct CDR3 sequences, roughly 15% of which appear only once. The ends were cut back, 7 bases at V and 4 bases at J, with 13 bases in the middle. The CDR3 spans 13 residues. Germline assignment: CDR1 WNHNN and CDR2 SYGVQD (reference sequence). The data are from a study of T cells of healthy individuals. V and J are TRBV10-1 and TRBJ1-1; D unresolved. This clonotype originated in a human donor in good health. CDR3 protein: CASTGGPGTEAFF. In DNA form, the CDR3 reads TGCGCCAGCACGGGAGGGCCAGGCACTGAAGCTTTCTTT.